The source of this T cell receptor (beta chain) is a study of blood T cells in healthy people across ages. PCR was performed a second time for 7 to 11 cycles using a sample-barcoded 5' primer and a J-beta primer mix. Each of the cDNA molecules was tagged by a template-switch adaptor with 12 random nucleotides. MiXCR, applied by TCRdb to the 5' RACE reads, yields one record per CDR3 protein. The profile covers around 700,000 distinct CDR3 sequences, with 20% to 25% appearing a single time and just under 9.5% taken by the ten largest. All donors came from Russia, were Caucasian and healthy, and spanned ages about 6 to 90. Broader study findings: Per million T cells, TCR beta diversity dropped roughly linearly as age increased.

V was clipped by 0 bases and J by 10 bases, with 16 bases between them. Germline values: CDR1 SGHTA, CDR2 FQGNSA. This CDR3 is 16 amino acids long. This clonotype was detected a few times. Antigen: not known. This sample also appeared in a second study, on T cells of mothers and their children. Per that study: There were no persistent microchimeric T cell clones detected.

The source material was blood. The sequence was collected from a boy younger than 18 in good health. The V call is TRBV7-2, the J call TRBJ1-6; D gene ambiguous. The CDR3 sequence: CASSLAPRTKESPLHF. CDR3 bases: TGTGCCAGCAGCTTAGCGCCCCGGACCAAAGAGTCACCCCTCCACTTT. Full variable domain (rest looked up from reference TRBV7-2 and TRBJ1-6): GAGVSQSPSNKVTEKGKDVELRCDPISGHTALYWYRQSLGQGLEFLIYFQGNSAPDKSGLPSDRFSAERTGGSVSTLTIQRTQQEDSAVYLCASSLAPRTKESPLHFGNGTRLTVT.